The clone carrying this T cell receptor (beta chain) occurred a few times. What it binds is unknown. The CDR3 is made up of 14 amino acids. Germline V gene lookup returns CDR1 DFQATT and CDR2 SNEGSKA (reference sequence). V was pared by 5 bases and J by 1 base, with 14 bases between. This entry comes from a study of T cell repertoires in cytomegalovirus infection. Study-level information: It can be stated that public TCR beta signatures indicated CMV infection as well as a matching HLA type. Study-level points and caveats: HLA-C-restricted TCR beta clonotypes specific for CMV led the ex vivo response.

TCRdb recomputed calls from the reads with MiXCR, one row per CDR3 protein. Of 380,000 or so distinct CDR3 sequences in the sample, about 32% were seen once. The specimen was cultured PBMCs, collected from culture after CMV antigen stimulation. The rearrangement uses TRBV20-1 and TRBJ2-5; weak D call: TRBD2 (6 bases). The TCR was taken from a human donor in good health (CMV status not recorded). Some clones in this sample may be carry-over from other donors' samples. CDR3 protein: CSASLAVLQETQYF. CDR3 DNA: TGCAGTGCTTCTTTAGCGGTACTCCAAGAGACCCAGTACTTC.